This T cell receptor (beta chain) emerged from a study of spatial heterogeneity in lung cancer. General study points: Expanded intratumoral alpha and beta TCR counts tracked tumor mutation counts.

Time point of the sample: sample taken at primary tumor resection. Whole RNA from tumor, nontumor lung or frozen PBMC was sequenced unsorted. Trimming cost V 1 base and J 1 base, with 8 bases left between them. Germline lookup yields CDR1 SSHAT and CDR2 FNYEAQ (reference sequence). This CDR3 contains 14 residues. TCRdb processed the 5' RACE reads anew with MiXCR; each CDR3 protein has one entry. Of 13,000 to 15,000 distinct CDR3 sequences in the sample, over 3.5% are singletons; the top ten hold around 17%. There are many counts of this clonotype. The target antigen is unknown. In a library made to pick up alpha chains, this beta chain is a stray read with a size that means little.

Here the sequenced sample was lung tumor tissue, taken at surgery. The receptor comes from a female donor with early-stage non-small cell lung cancer. The chain carries TRBV7-7 and TRBJ2-7; D gene unclear. The CDR3 sequence: CASSLVRDSYEQYF. The CDR3 coding sequence is TGTGCCAGCAGCTTAGTAAGGGATTCCTACGAGCAGTACTTC.